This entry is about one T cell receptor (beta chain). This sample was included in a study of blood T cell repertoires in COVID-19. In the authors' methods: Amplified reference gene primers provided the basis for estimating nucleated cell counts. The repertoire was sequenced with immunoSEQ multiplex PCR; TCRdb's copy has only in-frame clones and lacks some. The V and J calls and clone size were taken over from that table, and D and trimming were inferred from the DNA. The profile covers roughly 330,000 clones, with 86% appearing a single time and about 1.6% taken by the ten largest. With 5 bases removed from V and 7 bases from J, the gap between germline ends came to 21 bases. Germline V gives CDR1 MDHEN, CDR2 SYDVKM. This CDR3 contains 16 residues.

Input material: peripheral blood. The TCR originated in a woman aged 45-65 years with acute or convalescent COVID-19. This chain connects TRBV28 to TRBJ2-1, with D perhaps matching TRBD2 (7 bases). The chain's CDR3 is CASSGDRGRALNEQFF. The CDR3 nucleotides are TGTGCCAGCAGTGGAGATAGGGGGAGGGCGTTGAATGAGCAGTTCTTC.